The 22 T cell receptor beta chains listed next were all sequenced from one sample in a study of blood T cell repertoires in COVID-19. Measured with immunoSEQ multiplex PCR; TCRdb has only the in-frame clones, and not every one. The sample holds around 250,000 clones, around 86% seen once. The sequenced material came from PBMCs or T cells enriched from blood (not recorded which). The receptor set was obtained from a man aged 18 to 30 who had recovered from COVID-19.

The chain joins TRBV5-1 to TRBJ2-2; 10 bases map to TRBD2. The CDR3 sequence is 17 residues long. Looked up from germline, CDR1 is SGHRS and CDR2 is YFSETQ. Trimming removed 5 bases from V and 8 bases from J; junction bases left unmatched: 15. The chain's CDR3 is CASRFGPLAGVSGELFF. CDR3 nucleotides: TGCGCCAGCAGGTTCGGACCCCTAGCGGGGGTTTCTGGGGAGCTGTTTTTT.

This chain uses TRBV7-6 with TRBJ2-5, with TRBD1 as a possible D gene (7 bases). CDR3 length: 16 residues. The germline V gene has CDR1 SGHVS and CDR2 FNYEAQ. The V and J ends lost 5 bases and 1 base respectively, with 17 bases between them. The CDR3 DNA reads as TGTGCCAGCAGCCAGGGGGTAGCGGTCCTCCAAGAGACCCAGTACTTC. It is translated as CASSQGVAVLQETQYF.

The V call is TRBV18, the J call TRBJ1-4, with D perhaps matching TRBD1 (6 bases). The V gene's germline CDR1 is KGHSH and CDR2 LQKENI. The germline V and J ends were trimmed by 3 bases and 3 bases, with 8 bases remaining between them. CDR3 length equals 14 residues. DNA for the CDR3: TGTGCCAGCTCACCGGGGGCCCCTAATGAAAAACTGTTTTTT. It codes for CASSPGAPNEKLFF.

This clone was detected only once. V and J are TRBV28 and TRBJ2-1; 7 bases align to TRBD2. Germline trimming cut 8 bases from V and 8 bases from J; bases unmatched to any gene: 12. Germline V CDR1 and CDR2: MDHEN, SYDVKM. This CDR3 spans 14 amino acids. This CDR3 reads CASGEGGRGYEQFF. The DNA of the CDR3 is TGTGCCAGCGGGGAGGGCGGGAGAGGGTATGAGCAGTTCTTC.

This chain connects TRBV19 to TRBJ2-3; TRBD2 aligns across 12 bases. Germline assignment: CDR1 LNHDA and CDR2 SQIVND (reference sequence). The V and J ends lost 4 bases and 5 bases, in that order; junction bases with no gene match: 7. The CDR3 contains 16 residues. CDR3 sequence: CASSTRGGLAGDTQYF. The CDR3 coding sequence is TGTGCCAGTAGTACCCGGGGGGGACTAGCGGGAGATACGCAGTATTTT.

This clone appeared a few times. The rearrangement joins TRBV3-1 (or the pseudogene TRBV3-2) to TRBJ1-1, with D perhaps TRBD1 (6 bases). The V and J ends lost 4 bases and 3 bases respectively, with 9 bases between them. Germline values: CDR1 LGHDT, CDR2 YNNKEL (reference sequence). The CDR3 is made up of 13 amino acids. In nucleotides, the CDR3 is TGTGCCAGCAGCCTACAGGGAGACACTGAAGCTTTCTTT. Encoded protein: CASSLQGDTEAFF.

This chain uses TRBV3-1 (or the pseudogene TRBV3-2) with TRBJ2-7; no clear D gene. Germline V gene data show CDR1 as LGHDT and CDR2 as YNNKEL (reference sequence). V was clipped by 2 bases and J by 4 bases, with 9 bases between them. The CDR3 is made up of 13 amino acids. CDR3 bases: TGTGCCAGCAGCCAACCTGGCCTTTACGAGCAGTACTTC. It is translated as CASSQPGLYEQYF.

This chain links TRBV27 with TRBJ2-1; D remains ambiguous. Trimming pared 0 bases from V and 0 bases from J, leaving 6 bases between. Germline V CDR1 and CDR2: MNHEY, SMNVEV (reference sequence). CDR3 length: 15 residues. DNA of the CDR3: TGTGCCAGCAGTTTATCTTTGAGCTCCTACAATGAGCAGTTCTTC. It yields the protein CASSLSLSSYNEQFF.

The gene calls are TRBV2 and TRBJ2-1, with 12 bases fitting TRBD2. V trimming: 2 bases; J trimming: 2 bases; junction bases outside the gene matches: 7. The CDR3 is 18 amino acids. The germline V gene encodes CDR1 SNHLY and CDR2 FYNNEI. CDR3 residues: CASSEWLAGGITYNEQFF. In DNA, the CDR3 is TGTGCCAGCAGTGAATGGCTAGCGGGAGGGATAACCTACAATGAGCAGTTCTTC.

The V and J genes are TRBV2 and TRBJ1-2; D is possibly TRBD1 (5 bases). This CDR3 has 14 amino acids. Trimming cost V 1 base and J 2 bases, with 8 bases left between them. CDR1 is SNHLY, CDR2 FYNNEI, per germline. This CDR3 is CASSEDRRNYGYTF. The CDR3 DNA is TGTGCCAGCAGTGAAGACAGGCGAAACTATGGCTACACCTTC.

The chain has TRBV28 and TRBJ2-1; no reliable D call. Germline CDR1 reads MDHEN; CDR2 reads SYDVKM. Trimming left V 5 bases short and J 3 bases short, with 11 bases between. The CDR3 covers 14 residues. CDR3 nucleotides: TGTGCCAGCAGTCTGCGGTTGCGCTACAATGAGCAGTTCTTC. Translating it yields CASSLRLRYNEQFF. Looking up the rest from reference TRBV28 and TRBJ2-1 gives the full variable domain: DVKVTQSSRYLVKRTGEKVFLECVQDMDHENMFWYRQDPGLGLRLIYFSYDVKMKEKGDIPEGYSVSREKKERFSLILESASTNQTSMYLCASSLRLRYNEQFFGPGTRLTVL.

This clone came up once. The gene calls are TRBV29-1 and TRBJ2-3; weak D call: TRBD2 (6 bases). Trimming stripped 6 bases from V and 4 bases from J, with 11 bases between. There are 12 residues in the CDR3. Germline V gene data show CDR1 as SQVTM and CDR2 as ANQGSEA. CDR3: CSVGDFSDTQYF. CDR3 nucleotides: TGCAGCGTGGGGGACTTCTCAGATACGCAGTATTTT.

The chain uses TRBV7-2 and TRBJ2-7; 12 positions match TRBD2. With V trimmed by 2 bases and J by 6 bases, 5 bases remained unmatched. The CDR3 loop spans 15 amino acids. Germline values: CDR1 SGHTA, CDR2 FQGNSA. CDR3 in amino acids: CASSLPLAGGREQYF. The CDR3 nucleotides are TGTGCCAGCAGCTTACCACTAGCGGGAGGTCGCGAGCAGTACTTC. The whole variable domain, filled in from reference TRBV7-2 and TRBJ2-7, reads GAGVSQSPSNKVTEKGKDVELRCDPISGHTALYWYRQSLGQGLEFLIYFQGNSAPDKSGLPSDRFSAERTGGSVSTLTIQRTQQEDSAVYLCASSLPLAGGREQYFGPGTRLTVT.

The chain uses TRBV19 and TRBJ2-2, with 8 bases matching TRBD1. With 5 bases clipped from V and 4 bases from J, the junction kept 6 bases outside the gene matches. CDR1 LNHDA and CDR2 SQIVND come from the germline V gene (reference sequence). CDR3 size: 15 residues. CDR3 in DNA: TGTGCCAGTAGTGACTTGGGACAGGTCACCGGGGAGCTGTTTTTT. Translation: CASSDLGQVTGELFF.

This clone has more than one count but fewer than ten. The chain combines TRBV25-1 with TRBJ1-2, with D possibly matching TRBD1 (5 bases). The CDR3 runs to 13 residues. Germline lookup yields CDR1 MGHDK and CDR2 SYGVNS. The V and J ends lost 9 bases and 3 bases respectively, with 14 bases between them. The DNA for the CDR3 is TGTGCCAGTGCAGGGAGGTCAGACTATGGCTACACCTTC. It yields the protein CASAGRSDYGYTF.

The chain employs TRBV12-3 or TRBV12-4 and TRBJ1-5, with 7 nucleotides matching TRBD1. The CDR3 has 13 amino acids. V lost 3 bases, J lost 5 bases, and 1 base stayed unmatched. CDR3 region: CASSFDRDQPQHF. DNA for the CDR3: TGTGCCAGCAGTTTCGACAGGGATCAGCCCCAGCATTTT.

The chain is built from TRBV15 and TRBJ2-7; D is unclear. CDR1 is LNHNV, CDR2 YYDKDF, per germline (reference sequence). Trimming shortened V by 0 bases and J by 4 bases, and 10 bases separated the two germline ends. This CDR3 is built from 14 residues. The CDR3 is CATSRDGFGYEQYF. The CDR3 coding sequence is TGTGCCACCAGCAGAGACGGGTTTGGATACGAGCAGTACTTC.

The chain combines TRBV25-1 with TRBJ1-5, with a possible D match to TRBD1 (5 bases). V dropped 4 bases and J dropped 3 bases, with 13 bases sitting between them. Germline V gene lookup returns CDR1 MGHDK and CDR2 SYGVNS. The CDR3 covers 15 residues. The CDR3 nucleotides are TGTGCCAGCAGTGGCGCAGGGCAAATCAATCAGCCCCAGCATTTT. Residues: CASSGAGQINQPQHF.

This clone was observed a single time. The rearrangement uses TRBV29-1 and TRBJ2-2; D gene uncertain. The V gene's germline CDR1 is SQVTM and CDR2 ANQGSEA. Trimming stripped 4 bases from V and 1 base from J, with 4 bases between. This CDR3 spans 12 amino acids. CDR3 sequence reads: CSVVKNTGELFF. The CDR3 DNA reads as TGCAGCGTTGTAAAGAACACCGGGGAGCTGTTTTTT.

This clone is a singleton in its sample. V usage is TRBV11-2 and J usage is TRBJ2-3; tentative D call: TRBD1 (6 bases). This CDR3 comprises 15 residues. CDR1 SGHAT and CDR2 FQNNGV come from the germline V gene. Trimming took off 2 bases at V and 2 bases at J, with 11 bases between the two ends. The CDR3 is CASSLPGAHTDTQYF. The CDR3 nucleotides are TGTGCCAGCAGCTTACCAGGGGCGCACACAGATACGCAGTATTTT.

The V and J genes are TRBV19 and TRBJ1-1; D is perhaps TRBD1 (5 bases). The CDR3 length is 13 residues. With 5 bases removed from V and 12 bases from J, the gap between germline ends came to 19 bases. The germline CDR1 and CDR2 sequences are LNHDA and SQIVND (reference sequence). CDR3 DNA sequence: TGTGCCAGTAGTCCCTGGAGGGGATCGTGGACTTTCTTT. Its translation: CASSPWRGSWTFF.

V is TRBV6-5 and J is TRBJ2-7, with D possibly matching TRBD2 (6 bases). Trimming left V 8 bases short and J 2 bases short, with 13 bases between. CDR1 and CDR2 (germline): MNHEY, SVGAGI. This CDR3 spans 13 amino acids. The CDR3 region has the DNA TGTGCCAGCCATACGGGAGACGCCTACGAGCAGTACTTC. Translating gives CASHTGDAYEQYF.